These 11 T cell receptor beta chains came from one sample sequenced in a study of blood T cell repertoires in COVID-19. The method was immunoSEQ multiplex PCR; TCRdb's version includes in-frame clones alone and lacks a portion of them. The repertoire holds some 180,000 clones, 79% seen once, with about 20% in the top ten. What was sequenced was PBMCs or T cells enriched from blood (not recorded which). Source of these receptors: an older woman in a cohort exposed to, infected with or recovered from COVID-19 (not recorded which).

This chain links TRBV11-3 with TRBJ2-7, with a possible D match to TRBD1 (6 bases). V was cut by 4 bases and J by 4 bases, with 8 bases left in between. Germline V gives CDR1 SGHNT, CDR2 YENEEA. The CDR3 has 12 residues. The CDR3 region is CASSSDRYEQYF. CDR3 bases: TGTGCCAGCAGCTCGGACAGATACGAGCAGTACTTC.

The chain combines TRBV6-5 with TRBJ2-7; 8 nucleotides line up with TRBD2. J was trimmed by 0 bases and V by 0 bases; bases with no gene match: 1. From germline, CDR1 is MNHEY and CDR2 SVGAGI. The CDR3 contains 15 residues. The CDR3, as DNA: TGTGCCAGCAGTTACTCTACTAGCGGCTCCTACGAGCAGTACTTC. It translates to CASSYSTSGSYEQYF.

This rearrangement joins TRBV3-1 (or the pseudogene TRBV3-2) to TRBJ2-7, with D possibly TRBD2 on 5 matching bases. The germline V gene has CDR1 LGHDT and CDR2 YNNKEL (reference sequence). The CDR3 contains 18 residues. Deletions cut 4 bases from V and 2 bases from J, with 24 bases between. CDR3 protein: CASSPPGLGKDYTYEQYF. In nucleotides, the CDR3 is TGTGCCAGCAGCCCCCCGGGGTTAGGAAAAGACTACACCTACGAGCAGTACTTC.

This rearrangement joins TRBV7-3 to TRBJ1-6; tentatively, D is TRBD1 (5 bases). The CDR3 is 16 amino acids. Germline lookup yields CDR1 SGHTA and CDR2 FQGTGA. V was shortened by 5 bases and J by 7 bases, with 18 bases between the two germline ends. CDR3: CASSLQGPMVNSPLHF. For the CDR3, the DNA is TGTGCCAGCAGCCTCCAGGGCCCTATGGTCAATTCACCCCTCCACTTT.

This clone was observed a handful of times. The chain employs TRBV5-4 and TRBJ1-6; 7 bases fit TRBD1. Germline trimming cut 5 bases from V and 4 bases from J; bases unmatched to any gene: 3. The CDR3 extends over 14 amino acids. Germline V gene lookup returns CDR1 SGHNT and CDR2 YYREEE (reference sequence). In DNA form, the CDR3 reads TGTGCCAGCAGTTTGACAGGGTATAATTCACCCCTCCACTTT. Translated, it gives CASSLTGYNSPLHF.

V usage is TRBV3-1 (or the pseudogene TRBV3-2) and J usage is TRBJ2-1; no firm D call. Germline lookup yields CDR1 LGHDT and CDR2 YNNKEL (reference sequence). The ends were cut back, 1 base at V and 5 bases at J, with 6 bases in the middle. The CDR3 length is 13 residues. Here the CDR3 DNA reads TGTGCCAGCAGCCAAGGCCTAAACAATGAGCAGTTCTTC. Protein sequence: CASSQGLNNEQFF.

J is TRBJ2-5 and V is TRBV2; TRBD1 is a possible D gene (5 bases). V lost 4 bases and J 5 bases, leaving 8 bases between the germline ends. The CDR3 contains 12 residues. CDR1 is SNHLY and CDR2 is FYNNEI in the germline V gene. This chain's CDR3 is CASSGQIETQYF. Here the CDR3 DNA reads TGTGCCAGCAGTGGACAGATTGAGACCCAGTACTTC.

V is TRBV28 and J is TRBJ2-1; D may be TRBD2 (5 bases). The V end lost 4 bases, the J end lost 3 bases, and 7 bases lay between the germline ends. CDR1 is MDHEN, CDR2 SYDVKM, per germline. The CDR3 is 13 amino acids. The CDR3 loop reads CASSSTNYNEQFF. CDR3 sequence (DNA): TGTGCCAGCAGTTCGACTAACTACAATGAGCAGTTCTTC.

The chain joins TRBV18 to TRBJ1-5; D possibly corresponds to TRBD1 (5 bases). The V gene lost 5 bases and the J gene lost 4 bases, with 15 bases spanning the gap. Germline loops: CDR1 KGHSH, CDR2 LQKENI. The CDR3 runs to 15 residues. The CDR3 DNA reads TGTGCCAGCTCAACGGGAGGACACGTTAATCAGCCCCAGCATTTT. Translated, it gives CASSTGGHVNQPQHF.

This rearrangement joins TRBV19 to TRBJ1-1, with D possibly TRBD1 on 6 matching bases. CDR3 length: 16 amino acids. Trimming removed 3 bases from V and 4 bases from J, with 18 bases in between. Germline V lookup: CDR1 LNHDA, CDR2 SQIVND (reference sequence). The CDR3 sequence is CASSMLRAAQGTEAFF. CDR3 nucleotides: TGTGCCAGTAGTATGTTAAGGGCCGCACAGGGCACTGAAGCTTTCTTT.

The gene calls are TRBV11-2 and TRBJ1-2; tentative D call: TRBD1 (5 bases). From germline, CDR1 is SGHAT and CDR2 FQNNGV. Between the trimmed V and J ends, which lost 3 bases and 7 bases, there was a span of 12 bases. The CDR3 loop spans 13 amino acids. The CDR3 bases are TGTGCCAGCAGCTTGGCAGGGATGGGTGGCTACACCTTC. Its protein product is CASSLAGMGGYTF.